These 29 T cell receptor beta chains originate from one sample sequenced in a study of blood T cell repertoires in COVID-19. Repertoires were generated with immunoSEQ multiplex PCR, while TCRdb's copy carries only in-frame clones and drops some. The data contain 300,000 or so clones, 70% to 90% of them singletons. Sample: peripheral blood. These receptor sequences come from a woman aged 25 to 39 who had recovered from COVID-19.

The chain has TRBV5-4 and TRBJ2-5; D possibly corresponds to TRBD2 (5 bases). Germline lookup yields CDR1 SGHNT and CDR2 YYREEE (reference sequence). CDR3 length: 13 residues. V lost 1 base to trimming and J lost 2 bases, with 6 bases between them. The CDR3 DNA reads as TGTGCCAGCAGCTTGCGGACTCAAGAGACCCAGTACTTC. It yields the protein CASSLRTQETQYF. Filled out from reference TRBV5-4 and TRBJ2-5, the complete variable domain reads ETGVTQSPTHLIKTRGQQVTLRCSSQSGHNTVSWYQQALGQGPQFIFQYYREEENGRGNFPPRFSGLQFPNYSSELNVNALELDDSALYLCASSLRTQETQYFGPGTRLLVL.

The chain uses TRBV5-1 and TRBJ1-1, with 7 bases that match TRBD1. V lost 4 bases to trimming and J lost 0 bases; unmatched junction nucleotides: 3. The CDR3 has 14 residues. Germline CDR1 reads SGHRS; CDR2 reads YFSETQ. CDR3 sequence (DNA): TGCGCCAGCAGCGTTGGACAGGTGAACACTGAAGCTTTCTTT. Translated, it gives CASSVGQVNTEAFF.

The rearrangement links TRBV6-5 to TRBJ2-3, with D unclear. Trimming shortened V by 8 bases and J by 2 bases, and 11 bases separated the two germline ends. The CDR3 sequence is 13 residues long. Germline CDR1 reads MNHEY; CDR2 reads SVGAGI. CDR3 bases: TGTGCCAGCGCCCGCGTTAACACAGATACGCAGTATTTT. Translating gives CASARVNTDTQYF.

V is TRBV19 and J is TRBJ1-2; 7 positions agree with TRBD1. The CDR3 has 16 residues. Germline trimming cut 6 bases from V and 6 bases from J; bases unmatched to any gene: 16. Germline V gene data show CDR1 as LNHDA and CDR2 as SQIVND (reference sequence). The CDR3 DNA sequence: TGTGCCAGTAGACTGGGGACAGTTAATGTCGAGAATGGCTACACCTTC. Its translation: CASRLGTVNVENGYTF.

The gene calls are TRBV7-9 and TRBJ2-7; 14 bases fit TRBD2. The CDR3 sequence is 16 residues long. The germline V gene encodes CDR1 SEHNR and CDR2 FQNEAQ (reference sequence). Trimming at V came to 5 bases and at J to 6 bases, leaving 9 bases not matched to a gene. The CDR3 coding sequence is TGTGCCAGCAGCCTAGGACTAGCGGGGGGTTCTGGCGAGCAGTACTTC. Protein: CASSLGLAGGSGEQYF.

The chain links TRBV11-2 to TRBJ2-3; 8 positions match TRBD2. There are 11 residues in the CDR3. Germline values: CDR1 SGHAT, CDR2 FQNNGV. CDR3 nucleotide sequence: TGTGGCGGGGGGCAGGCAGATACGCAGTATTTT. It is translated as CGGGQADTQYF.

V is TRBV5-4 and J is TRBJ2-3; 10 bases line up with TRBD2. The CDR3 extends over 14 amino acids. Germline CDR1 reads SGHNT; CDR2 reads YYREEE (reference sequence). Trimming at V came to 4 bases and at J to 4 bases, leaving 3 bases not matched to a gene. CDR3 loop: CASSPLAGADTQYF. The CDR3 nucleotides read TGTGCCAGCAGCCCGCTAGCGGGGGCAGATACGCAGTATTTT. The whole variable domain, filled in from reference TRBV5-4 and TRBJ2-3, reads ETGVTQSPTHLIKTRGQQVTLRCSSQSGHNTVSWYQQALGQGPQFIFQYYREEENGRGNFPPRFSGLQFPNYSSELNVNALELDDSALYLCASSPLAGADTQYFGPGTRLTVL.

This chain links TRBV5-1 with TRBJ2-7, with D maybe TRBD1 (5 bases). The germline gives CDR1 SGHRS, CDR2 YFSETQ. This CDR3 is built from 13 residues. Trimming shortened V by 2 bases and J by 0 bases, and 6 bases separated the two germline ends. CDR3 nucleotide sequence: TGCGCCAGCAGCTTCGACAGCTCCTACGAGCAGTACTTC. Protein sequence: CASSFDSSYEQYF.

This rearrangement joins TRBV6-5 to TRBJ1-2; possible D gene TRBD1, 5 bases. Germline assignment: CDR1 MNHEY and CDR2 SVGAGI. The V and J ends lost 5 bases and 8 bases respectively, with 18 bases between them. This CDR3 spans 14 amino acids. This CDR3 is CASSPWGEMGGYTF. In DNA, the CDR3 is TGTGCCAGCAGTCCCTGGGGGGAGATGGGGGGCTACACCTTC.

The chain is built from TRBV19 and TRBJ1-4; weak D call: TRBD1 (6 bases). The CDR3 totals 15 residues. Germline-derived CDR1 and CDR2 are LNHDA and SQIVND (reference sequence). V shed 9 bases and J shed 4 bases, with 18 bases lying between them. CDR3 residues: CASLPQGELNEKLFF. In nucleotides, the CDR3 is TGTGCCAGCCTTCCACAGGGCGAGCTTAATGAAAAACTGTTTTTT. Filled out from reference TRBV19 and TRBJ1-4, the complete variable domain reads DGGITQSPKYLFRKEGQNVTLSCEQNLNHDAMYWYRQDPGQGLRLIYYSQIVNDFQKGDIAEGYSVSREKKESFPLTVTSAQKNPTAFYLCASLPQGELNEKLFFGSGTQLSVL.

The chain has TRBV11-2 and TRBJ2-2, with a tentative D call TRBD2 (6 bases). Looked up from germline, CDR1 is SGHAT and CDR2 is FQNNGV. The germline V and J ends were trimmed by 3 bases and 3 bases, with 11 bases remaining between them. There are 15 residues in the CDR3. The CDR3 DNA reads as TGTGCCAGCAGCTTCTCCGGGACTTACACCGGGGAGCTGTTTTTT. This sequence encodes CASSFSGTYTGELFF.

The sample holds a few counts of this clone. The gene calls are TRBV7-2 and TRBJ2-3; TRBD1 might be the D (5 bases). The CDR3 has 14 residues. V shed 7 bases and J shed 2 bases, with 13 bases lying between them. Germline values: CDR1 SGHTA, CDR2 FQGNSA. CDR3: CASTWAGPTDTQYF. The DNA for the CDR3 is TGTGCCAGCACCTGGGCAGGGCCCACAGATACGCAGTATTTT. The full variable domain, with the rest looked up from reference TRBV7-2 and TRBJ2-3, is GAGVSQSPSNKVTEKGKDVELRCDPISGHTALYWYRQSLGQGLEFLIYFQGNSAPDKSGLPSDRFSAERTGGSVSTLTIQRTQQEDSAVYLCASTWAGPTDTQYFGPGTRLTVL.

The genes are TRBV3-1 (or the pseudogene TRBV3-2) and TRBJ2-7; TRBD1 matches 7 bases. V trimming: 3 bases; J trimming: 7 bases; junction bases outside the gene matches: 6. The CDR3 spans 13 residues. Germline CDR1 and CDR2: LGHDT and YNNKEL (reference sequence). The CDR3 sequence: CASSHRGQSEQYF. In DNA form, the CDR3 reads TGTGCCAGCAGCCATAGGGGACAGTCAGAGCAGTACTTC.

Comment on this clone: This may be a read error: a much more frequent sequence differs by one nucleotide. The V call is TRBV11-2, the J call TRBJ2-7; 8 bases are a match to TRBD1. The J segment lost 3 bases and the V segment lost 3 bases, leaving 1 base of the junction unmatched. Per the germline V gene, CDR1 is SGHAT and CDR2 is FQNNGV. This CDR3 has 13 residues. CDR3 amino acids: CASSFDRGYEQYF. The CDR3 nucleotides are TGTGCCAGCAGCTTCGACAGGGGCTACGAGCAGTACTTC.

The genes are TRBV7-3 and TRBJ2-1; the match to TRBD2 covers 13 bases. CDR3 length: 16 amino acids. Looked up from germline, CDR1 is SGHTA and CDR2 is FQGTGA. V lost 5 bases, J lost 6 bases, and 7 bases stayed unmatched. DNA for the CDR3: TGTGCCAGCAGCCCAAATGGACTAGCGGGGGTCAATGAGCAGTTCTTC. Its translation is CASSPNGLAGVNEQFF.

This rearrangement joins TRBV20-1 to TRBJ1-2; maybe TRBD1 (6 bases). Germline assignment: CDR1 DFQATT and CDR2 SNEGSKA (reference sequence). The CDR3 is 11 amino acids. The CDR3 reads CSLGQNYGYTF. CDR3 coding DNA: TGCAGCCTTGGACAGAACTATGGCTACACCTTC.

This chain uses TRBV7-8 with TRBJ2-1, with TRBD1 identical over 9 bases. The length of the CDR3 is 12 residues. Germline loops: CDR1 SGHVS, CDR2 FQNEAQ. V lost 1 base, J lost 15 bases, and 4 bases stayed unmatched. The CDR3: CASSLGRDRAFF. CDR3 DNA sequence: TGTGCCAGCAGCTTAGGCCGGGACAGGGCGTTCTTC.

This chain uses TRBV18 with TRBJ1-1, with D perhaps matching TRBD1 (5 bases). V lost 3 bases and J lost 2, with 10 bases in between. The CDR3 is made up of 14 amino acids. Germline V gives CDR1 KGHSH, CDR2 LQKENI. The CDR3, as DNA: TGTGCCAGCTCACCTATGCAGGGAAACACTGAAGCTTTCTTT. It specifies CASSPMQGNTEAFF.

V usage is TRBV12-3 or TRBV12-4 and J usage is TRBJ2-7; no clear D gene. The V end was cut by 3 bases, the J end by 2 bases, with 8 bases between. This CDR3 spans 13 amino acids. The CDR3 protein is CASSFNRPYEQYF. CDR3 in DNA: TGTGCCAGCAGTTTTAACAGACCCTACGAGCAGTACTTC.

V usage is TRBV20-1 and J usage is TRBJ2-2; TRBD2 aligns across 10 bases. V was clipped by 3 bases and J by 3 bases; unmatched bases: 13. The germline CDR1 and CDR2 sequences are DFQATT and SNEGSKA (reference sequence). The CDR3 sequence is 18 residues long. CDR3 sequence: CSASKLRLAGAHTGELFF. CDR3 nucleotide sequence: TGCAGTGCTAGTAAGCTTCGGCTAGCGGGGGCGCACACCGGGGAGCTGTTTTTT.

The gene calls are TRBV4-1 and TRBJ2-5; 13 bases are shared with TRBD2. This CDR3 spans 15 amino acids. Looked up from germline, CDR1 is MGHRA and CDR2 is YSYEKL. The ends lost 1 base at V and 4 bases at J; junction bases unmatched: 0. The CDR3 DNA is TGCGCCAGCAGCCAAGGACTAGCGGGGGGAGAGACCCAGTACTTC. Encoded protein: CASSQGLAGGETQYF.

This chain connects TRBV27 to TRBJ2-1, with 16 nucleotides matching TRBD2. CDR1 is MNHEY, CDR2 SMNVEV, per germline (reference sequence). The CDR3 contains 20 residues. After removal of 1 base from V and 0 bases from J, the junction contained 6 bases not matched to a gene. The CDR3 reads CASSLFLGLAGGSSYNEQFF. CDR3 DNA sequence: TGTGCCAGCAGTTTATTTTTGGGACTAGCGGGGGGGAGCTCCTACAATGAGCAGTTCTTC.

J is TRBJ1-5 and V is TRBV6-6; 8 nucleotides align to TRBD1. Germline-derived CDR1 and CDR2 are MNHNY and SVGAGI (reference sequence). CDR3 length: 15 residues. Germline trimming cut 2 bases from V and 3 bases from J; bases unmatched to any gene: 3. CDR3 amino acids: CASSYRGQVNQPQHF. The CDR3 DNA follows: TGTGCCAGCAGTTACCGGGGACAGGTCAATCAGCCCCAGCATTTT.

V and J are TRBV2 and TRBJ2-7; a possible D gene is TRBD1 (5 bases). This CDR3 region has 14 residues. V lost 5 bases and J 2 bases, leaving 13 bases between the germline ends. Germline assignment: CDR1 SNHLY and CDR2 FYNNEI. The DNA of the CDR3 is TGTGCCAGCAGTCCCTTGACAGTTACCTACGAGCAGTACTTC. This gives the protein CASSPLTVTYEQYF.

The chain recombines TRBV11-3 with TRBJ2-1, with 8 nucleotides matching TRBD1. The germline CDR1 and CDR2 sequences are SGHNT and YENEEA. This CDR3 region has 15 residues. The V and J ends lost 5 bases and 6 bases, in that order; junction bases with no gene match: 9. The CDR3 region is CASSPGQGSRNEQFF. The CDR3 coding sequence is TGTGCCAGCAGCCCCGGACAGGGTAGTCGCAATGAGCAGTTCTTC.

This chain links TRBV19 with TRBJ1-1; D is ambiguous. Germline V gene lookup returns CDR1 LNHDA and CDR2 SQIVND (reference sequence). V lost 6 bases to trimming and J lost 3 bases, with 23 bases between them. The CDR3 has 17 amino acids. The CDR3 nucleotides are TGTGCCAGTAGCCCCGACCGGAGGCGAGTCATCTACACTGAAGCTTTCTTT. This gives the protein CASSPDRRRVIYTEAFF.

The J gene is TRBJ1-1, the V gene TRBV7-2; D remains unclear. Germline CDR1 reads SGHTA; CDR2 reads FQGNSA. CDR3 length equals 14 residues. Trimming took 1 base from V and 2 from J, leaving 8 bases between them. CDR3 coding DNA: TGTGCCAGCAGCTTAGACCGGGATAACACTGAAGCTTTCTTT. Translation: CASSLDRDNTEAFF.

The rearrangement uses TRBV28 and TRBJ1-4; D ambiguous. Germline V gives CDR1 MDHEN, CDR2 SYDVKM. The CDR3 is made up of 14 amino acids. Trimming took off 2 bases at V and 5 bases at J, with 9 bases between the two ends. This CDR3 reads CASSLQWRNEKLFF. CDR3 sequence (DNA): TGTGCCAGCAGTTTACAATGGCGGAATGAAAAACTGTTTTTT.

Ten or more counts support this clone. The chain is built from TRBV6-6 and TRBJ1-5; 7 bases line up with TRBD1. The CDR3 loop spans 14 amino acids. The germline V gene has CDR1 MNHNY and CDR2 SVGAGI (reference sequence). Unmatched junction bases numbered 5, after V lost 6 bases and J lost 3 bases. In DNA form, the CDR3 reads TGTGCCAGCAGACAGGGGCGGTTCAATCAGCCCCAGCATTTT. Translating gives CASRQGRFNQPQHF.